These 11 T cell receptor beta chains originate from one sample sequenced in a study of T and B cells in COVID-19 patients. BIOMED2 TRB-A/B primer pools were used in multiplex TRB PCR. Each CDR3 protein is one row after TCRdb ran MiXCR on the multiplex PCR reads. The table lists over 9,500 distinct CDR3 sequences, approximately 29% of them singletons. Each TRB amplification used about 220-500 ng of genomic DNA from blood. The material sequenced was blood. The receptors originated from a human donor who had recovered from COVID-19.

The sample holds many counts of this clonotype. V gene TRBV29-1 combines with J gene TRBJ1-2; no reliable D call. The CDR3 spans 11 residues. Trimming took off 1 base at V and 5 bases at J, with 5 bases between the two ends. Germline loops: CDR1 SQVTM, CDR2 ANQGSEA. The CDR3 is CSVEVGYGYTF. The CDR3 DNA sequence: TGCAGCGTTGAAGTTGGGTATGGCTACACCTTC.

This clonotype was counted ten times or more. The genes are TRBV18 and TRBJ2-1; 7 bases agree with TRBD1. The CDR3 runs to 14 residues. Germline V CDR1 and CDR2: KGHSH, LQKENI. The V and J ends lost 2 bases and 4 bases, in that order; junction bases with no gene match: 2. The CDR3 spells CASSPRDRYNEQFF. The CDR3 DNA follows: TGTGCCAGCTCACCAAGGGACAGATACAATGAGCAGTTCTTC.

The chain is built from TRBV13 and TRBJ1-2; TRBD1 aligns across 9 bases. The length of the CDR3 is 15 residues. The germline V gene encodes CDR1 PRHDT and CDR2 FYEKMQ (reference sequence). The J segment lost 8 bases and the V segment lost 4 bases, leaving 11 bases of the junction unmatched. The CDR3 sequence is CASSSSGTGTGGYTF. The DNA of the CDR3 is TGTGCCAGCAGCTCCTCCGGGACAGGGACGGGCGGCTACACCTTC.

In its sample, this clonotype was seen a few times. The CDR3 DNA reads TGTGCCTGGAGTCGGGATAGCAATCAGCCCCAGCATTTT. Its protein product is CAWSRDSNQPQHF. The rearrangement joins TRBV30 to TRBJ1-5; no clear D. The CDR3 is 13 amino acids. Trimming pared 2 bases from V and 0 bases from J, leaving 5 bases between. Germline V gene sequence: CDR1 GTSNPN, CDR2 SVGIG (reference sequence).

The sample holds many counts of this clonotype. This sequence joins TRBV18 and TRBJ2-2, with 12 bases identical to TRBD2. Per germline, CDR1 KGHSH and CDR2 LQKENI. After removal of 0 bases from V and 4 bases from J, the junction contained 3 bases not matched to a gene. The length of the CDR3 is 17 residues. CDR3 coding DNA: TGTGCCAGCTCACCACCCCGGACTAGCGGGACCACCGGGGAGCTGTTTTTT. It codes for CASSPPRTSGTTGELFF.

V gene TRBV11-2 combines with J gene TRBJ2-1, with 13 nucleotides matching TRBD2. Germline V gene data show CDR1 as SGHAT and CDR2 as FQNNGV. The CDR3 totals 15 residues. V lost 6 bases and J lost 9; bases outside the gene matches: 8. The CDR3 sequence: CASSLGLAGNVEQFF. CDR3 DNA sequence: TGTGCCAGCAGTTTGGGACTAGCGGGAAACGTTGAGCAGTTCTTC.

This clonotype was counted between two and nine times. Here the CDR3 DNA reads TGTGCCAGCACCGGGTGGTTCGGGGGCTCGAATTCACCCCTCCACTTT. It yields the protein CASTGWFGGSNSPLHF. The chain couples TRBV5-4 to TRBJ1-6, with D maybe TRBD1 (6 bases). The CDR3 has 16 residues. With 6 bases removed from V and 7 bases from J, the gap between germline ends came to 20 bases. The germline V gene has CDR1 SGHNT and CDR2 YYREEE (reference sequence).

The V and J genes are TRBV19 and TRBJ1-1, with 10 bases lining up with TRBD1. The CDR3 spans 18 residues. V was pared by 5 bases and J by 0 bases, with 12 bases of the junction left unmatched. The germline gives CDR1 LNHDA, CDR2 SQIVND (reference sequence). CDR3 nucleotide sequence: TGTGCCAGTAGTCTGTATGGGACAGGGGCCGACATGAACACTGAAGCTTTCTTT. As protein: CASSLYGTGADMNTEAFF.

The J gene is TRBJ2-3, the V gene TRBV4-3; perhaps TRBD1 as D (5 bases). Germline CDR1 reads LGHNA; CDR2 reads YSLEER. V was shortened by 3 bases and J by 1 base, with 11 bases between the two germline ends. This CDR3 is 15 amino acids long. The CDR3 bases are TGCGCCAGCAGCCAGCGACAGTTTGGCACAGATACGCAGTATTTT. As protein: CASSQRQFGTDTQYF.

This chain uses TRBV5-4 with TRBJ2-7, with 9 bases fitting TRBD2. The J segment lost 2 bases and the V segment lost 4 bases, leaving 7 bases of the junction unmatched. Germline V lookup: CDR1 SGHNT, CDR2 YYREEE (reference sequence). The CDR3 extends over 15 amino acids. CDR3 protein: CASSPLAGPAYEQYF. CDR3 DNA sequence: TGTGCCAGCAGCCCCCTAGCGGGACCAGCCTACGAGCAGTACTTC.

This rearrangement joins TRBV30 to TRBJ2-3; TRBD2 matches 10 bases. The CDR3 runs 17 residues. The germline V gene has CDR1 GTSNPN and CDR2 SVGIG (reference sequence). J lost 0 bases, V lost 8 bases, and 14 bases had no gene match. The CDR3 DNA reads as TGTGCCGGACATTATATTTTAGCGGGGGGTAGCACAGATACGCAGTATTTT. Protein product: CAGHYILAGGSTDTQYF.